The 7 T cell receptor beta chains reported below all come from one sample, sequenced in a study of blood T cells in healthy people across ages. PCR was performed a second time for roughly 7 to 12 cycles using a sample-barcoded 5' primer and a J-beta primer mix. One entry per CDR3 protein, called by TCRdb with MiXCR from the 5' RACE reads. The repertoire holds fewer than 900,000 distinct CDR3 sequences, with 30% to 45% as singletons. The sequenced sample consisted of blood. These receptors were obtained from a man aged 18-30 years in good health.

About this clonotype: Since a much larger clone is just one base distant, this may be a read error. The chain is built from TRBV7-2 and TRBJ2-1; D is uncertain. CDR1 is SGHTA, CDR2 FQGNSA, per germline. The CDR3 runs 16 residues. The CDR3 reads CASSWNLPSSNNEQFF. The CDR3, as DNA: TGTGCCAGCAGCTGGAATCTCCCGAGCTCCAACAATGAGCAGTTCTTC.

V is TRBV9 and J is TRBJ2-1; no clear D gene. The CDR3 totals 13 residues. CDR1 and CDR2 (germline): SGDLS, YYNGEE. Trimming left V 3 bases short and J 6 bases short, with 10 bases between. CDR3 residues: CASSDTTPNEQFF. CDR3 coding DNA: TGTGCCAGCAGCGATACGACACCCAATGAGCAGTTCTTC.

This clonotype was seen more than once but under ten times. The chain joins TRBV10-3 to TRBJ2-1; TRBD2 matches at 8 bases. Germline CDR1 and CDR2: ENHRY and SYGVKD. The CDR3 consists of 13 residues. The V and J ends lost 10 bases and 4 bases, in that order; junction bases with no gene match: 6. CDR3 residues: CATVAGLYNEQFF. CDR3 sequence (DNA): TGTGCCACCGTAGCGGGGCTGTACAATGAGCAGTTCTTC.

This clonotype was detected a few times. This rearrangement joins TRBV5-1 to TRBJ2-4; weak D call: TRBD2 (5 bases). The V gene lost 4 bases and the J gene lost 13 bases, with 21 bases spanning the gap. Germline values: CDR1 SGHRS, CDR2 YFSETQ. The CDR3 has 14 residues. This chain's CDR3 is CASSPGSNYFEQYF. The CDR3 DNA reads TGCGCCAGCAGCCCGGGATCTAACTACTTTGAGCAGTACTTC.

The rearrangement joins TRBV7-2 to TRBJ2-1; 7 bases agree with TRBD1. After removal of 7 bases from V and 13 bases from J, the junction contained 16 bases not matched to a gene. The CDR3 sequence is 14 residues long. CDR1 and CDR2 from the germline V gene are SGHTA and FQGNSA. The CDR3 region is CASNTIGGRETQFF. CDR3 nucleotides: TGTGCCAGCAACACTATAGGGGGCAGGGAGACCCAGTTCTTC.

This clonotype came up a few times. The chain recombines TRBV5-1 with TRBJ1-4; no definite D call. Trimming took 1 base from V and 4 from J, leaving 8 bases between them. Germline CDR1 is SGHRS and CDR2 is YFSETQ. The CDR3 contains 14 residues. The CDR3 reads CASSLSADNEKLFF. The CDR3 DNA sequence: TGCGCCAGCAGCTTGTCGGCTGATAATGAAAAACTGTTTTTT. Variable domain in full (rest from reference TRBV5-1 and TRBJ1-4): KAGVTQTPRYLIKTRGQQVTLSCSPISGHRSVSWYQQTPGQGLQFLFEYFSETQRNKGNFPGRFSGRQFSNSRSEMNVSTLELGDSALYLCASSLSADNEKLFFGSGTQLSVL.

The chain carries TRBV11-2 and TRBJ1-4, with D unclear. CDR3 length: 14 amino acids. Germline V lookup: CDR1 SGHAT, CDR2 FQNNGV. The V gene lost 3 bases and the J gene lost 7 bases, with 12 bases spanning the gap. This CDR3 is CASSLEVSAEKLFF. For the CDR3, the DNA is TGTGCCAGCAGCTTGGAGGTTTCGGCTGAAAAACTGTTTTTT.